A single TCR beta chain is shown here with its context. This entry belongs to a study of memory CD4+ T cells and cytomegalovirus serostatus. The sort gate was single viable CD3+CD4+CD8-CD45RO+ cells for memory CD4+ T cells. Assay used: immunoSEQ multiplex PCR; TCRdb lists only in-frame clones, some missing. This sample has about 56,000 clones; about 70% occur once, and the top ten carry over 2%. The V and J ends lost 0 bases and 5 bases respectively, with 8 bases between them. The CDR3 contains 13 residues. The germline V gene has CDR1 SGDLS and CDR2 YYNGEE. V and J are TRBV9 and TRBJ1-2; the D is unclear. Sample: memory CD4+ T cells from blood. The TCR was taken from an adult in good health and CMV-seropositive. The CDR3 DNA reads TGTGCCAGCAGCGTAGAGGGAGGGTATGGCTACACCTTC. This sequence encodes CASSVEGGYGYTF.